The 23 T cell receptor beta chains presented below share a single source sample, sequenced in a study of tumor and adjacent non-tumor tissue in lung cancer. This sample's RNA came from whole unsorted tissue. Three rounds of nested PCR, following a modified ARM-PCR protocol, produced the TCRbeta library. TCRdb used MiXCR to reprocess the multiplex PCR reads, holding one entry per CDR3 protein. The sample records about 110,000 distinct CDR3 sequences, roughly 74% being singletons. Sequencing was done on a sample of lung tumor tissue. Receptors originate from a woman in her sixties or seventies with non-small cell lung cancer.

Of note for this clonotype: The junction departs from the called germline gene at one end, perhaps through a read error. The rearrangement links TRBV11-3 to TRBJ2-2; 7 bases are shared with TRBD1. Germline V gene lookup returns CDR1 SGHNT and CDR2 YENEEA. The CDR3 totals 15 residues. The CDR3 DNA sequence: TGTGCCAGCAGGCTAAGGGACAGCAACACCGGGGAGCTGTCTTTT. As protein: CASRLRDSNTGELSF.

This clonotype came up a few times. A much larger clone lies one base from this, so it may be a read error. The chain has TRBV10-3 and TRBJ2-1, with D maybe TRBD2 (6 bases). The CDR3 sequence is 13 residues long. Per germline, CDR1 ENHRY and CDR2 SYGVKD. Trimming took 3 bases from V and 8 from J, leaving 11 bases between them. In nucleotides, the CDR3 is TGTGCCATCAGTGATCGGGGGACCTATGAGCAGTTCTTC. Translation gives CAISDRGTYEQFF.

As regards this clonotype: No conserved phenylalanine or tryptophan ends this CDR3, so it is likely a read error. V is TRBV6-1 and J is TRBJ1-4, with D possibly being TRBD1 (5 bases). Germline V gives CDR1 MNHNS, CDR2 SASEGT. V gave up 6 bases and J gave up 7 bases, with 15 bases separating them. This CDR3 region has 14 residues. This CDR3 is CASRESGYGEKLFL. The CDR3 coding sequence is TGTGCCAGCAGAGAGTCAGGGTATGGTGAAAAACTGTTTTTA.

This clonotype has at least ten counts. This chain joins TRBV28 and TRBJ2-4; D not certain. The CDR3 loop spans 12 amino acids. V dropped 4 bases and J dropped 11 bases, with 12 bases sitting between them. In germline, CDR1 is MDHEN, CDR2 SYDVKM. The CDR3 DNA follows: TGTGCCAGCAGTTCCCGACGTGAGCTTCAGTACTTC. It yields the protein CASSSRRELQYF. Complete variable domain (other parts from reference TRBV28 and TRBJ2-4): DVKVTQSSRYLVKRTGEKVFLECVQDMDHENMFWYRQDPGLGLRLIYFSYDVKMKEKGDIPEGYSVSREKKERFSLILESASTNQTSMYLCASSSRRELQYFGAGTRLSVL.

This chain links TRBV7-9 with TRBJ1-4; 7 positions match TRBD1. The CDR3 extends over 14 amino acids. CDR1 is SEHNR, CDR2 FQNEAQ, per germline (reference sequence). Trimming removed 5 bases from V and 8 bases from J; junction bases left unmatched: 8. The CDR3 coding sequence is TGTGCCAGCAGCGACCCACAGGGGAGAGAAAAACTGTTTTTT. Its translation: CASSDPQGREKLFF.

The V and J genes are TRBV11-1 and TRBJ2-2, with D unresolved. The CDR3 is 16 residues long. Germline CDR1 SGHAT, CDR2 FQDESV (reference sequence). V lost 5 bases, J lost 5 bases, and 18 bases lay in between. The CDR3, as DNA: TGTGCCAGCAGCGCCTGGACGTGGGTGAATACCGGGGAGCTGTTTTTT. This translates into CASSAWTWVNTGELFF.

The V and J genes are TRBV28 and TRBJ2-3, with D perhaps TRBD1 or TRBD2 (5 bases each). The CDR3 sequence is 15 residues long. Germline CDR1 MDHEN, CDR2 SYDVKM. V dropped 6 bases and J dropped 4 bases, with 17 bases sitting between them. This chain's CDR3 is CASSPVGERADTQYF. DNA for the CDR3: TGTGCCAGCAGCCCTGTGGGGGAGAGGGCAGATACGCAGTATTTT.

V gene TRBV7-3 combines with J gene TRBJ2-2; no definite D call. Germline V CDR1 and CDR2: SGHTA, FQGTGA. V shed 9 bases and J shed 2 bases, with 13 bases lying between them. This CDR3 spans 14 amino acids. The CDR3 DNA reads TGTGCCAGAAGCCCCCGCTTCAACACCGGGGAGCTGTTTTTT. Its translation is CARSPRFNTGELFF.

The CDR3: CAWSVARIPGQWVEQYF. The DNA of the CDR3 is TGTGCCTGGAGTGTAGCCCGAATTCCGGGACAGTGGGTCGAGCAGTACTTC. This chain joins TRBV30 and TRBJ2-7; 7 bases fit TRBD1. The CDR3 extends over 17 amino acids. Unmatched junction bases numbered 17, after V lost 0 bases and J lost 6 bases. Germline V gene lookup returns CDR1 GTSNPN and CDR2 SVGIG (reference sequence).

V is TRBV28 and J is TRBJ2-1; 9 bases line up with TRBD1. The junction had 7 bases not matched to a gene; V was cut back by 8 bases and J by 2 bases. Germline V gene data show CDR1 as MDHEN and CDR2 as SYDVKM. The CDR3 is made up of 15 amino acids. In DNA, the CDR3 is TGTGCCAGCCGTACAGGGGGCATGACCTACAATGAGCAGTTCTTC. This encodes CASRTGGMTYNEQFF.

Turning to this clonotype: Lacking the conserved final phenylalanine or tryptophan, this CDR3 likely reflects a read error. The CDR3 loop reads CASSLGTGLFVWQFL. In DNA, the CDR3 is TGTGCCAGCAGCTTAGGGACAGGGCTTTTCGTTTGGCAGTTCCTC. The J gene is TRBJ2-1, the V gene TRBV7-2, with 8 positions matching TRBD1. This CDR3 region has 15 residues. Trimming cost V 1 base and J 12 bases; bases outside gene matches: 11. Germline lookup yields CDR1 SGHTA and CDR2 FQGNSA.

This clonotype was seen only a few times. A single base separates this from a much larger clone, so it may be a read error. CDR3 region: CSAREGGLNTEAFF. The CDR3 DNA sequence: TGCAGTGCTAGAGAGGGCGGCCTGAACACTGAAGCTTTCTTT. V gene TRBV20-1 combines with J gene TRBJ1-1, with no clear D. Per the germline V gene, CDR1 is DFQATT and CDR2 is SNEGSKA (reference sequence). Trimming pared 0 bases from V and 0 bases from J, leaving 8 bases between. This CDR3 has 14 amino acids.

As for this clonotype: A much larger clone is a single base away; this may be a read error. The chain is built from TRBV6-6 and TRBJ2-3; 8 nucleotides line up with TRBD2. Germline V lookup: CDR1 MNHNY, CDR2 SVGAGI (reference sequence). The CDR3 runs 14 residues. Written as DNA, the CDR3 is TGTGGCAGCAGTTACTCGGGGGGGGCAGATACGCAGTATTTT. Translated: CGSSYSGGADTQYF.

V is TRBV6-6 and J is TRBJ1-6, with D unclear. The CDR3 totals 17 residues. Germline CDR1 is MNHNY and CDR2 is SVGAGI (reference sequence). V shed 6 bases and J shed 0 bases, with 15 bases lying between them. CDR3 sequence reads: CASRFDEEASYNSPLHF. CDR3 DNA sequence: TGTGCCAGCAGATTTGATGAAGAGGCCTCCTATAATTCACCCCTCCACTTT.

This clonotype was counted at least ten times. The rearrangement links TRBV12-3 or TRBV12-4 to TRBJ1-1; D perhaps matches TRBD1 (6 bases). V shed 6 bases and J shed 1 base, with 9 bases lying between them. The CDR3 has 13 amino acids. The CDR3 DNA reads TGTGCCAGCAGGGGGGACAAGAACACTGAAGCTTTCTTT. Encoded protein: CASRGDKNTEAFF.

Comments on this clonotype: Given the absence of the conserved phenylalanine or tryptophan at the CDR3 end, a read error is likely. The DNA is omitted, as the CDR3 cannot be located on it reliably, and the CDR3 follows TCRdb's listing. The V call is TRBV4-2, the J call TRBJ1-6; whether TRBD1, the table's D call, matches the DNA was not checked. Germline CDR1 reads LGHNA; CDR2 reads YNFKEQ. The CDR3 extends over 15 residues, inclusive of both ends. The chain's CDR3 is CASSPQGQLNSPLHS.

This clonotype has just a few counts. This may be a read error, as it is one base from a much larger clone. The chain uses TRBV29-1 and TRBJ1-1; possibly TRBD1 for D (5 bases). Germline V CDR1 and CDR2: SQVTM, ANQGSEA. This CDR3 has 14 amino acids. In DNA, the CDR3 is TGCGGCGTTGAAATGGGTAGGGGAAGCACTGAAGCTTTCTTT. Translating gives CGVEMGRGSTEAFF.

For this clonotype: This may be a read error, as it is one base from a much larger clone. The chain couples TRBV5-4 to TRBJ1-6, with TRBD1 as a possible D gene (6 bases). The CDR3 contains 13 residues. The germline gives CDR1 SGHNT, CDR2 YYREEE (reference sequence). DNA for the CDR3: TGTACCAGCAGTCAACAGGGCGGATCACCCCTCCACTTT. Its translation is CTSSQQGGSPLHF.

This clonotype was seen repeatedly, ten times or more. CDR3 in DNA: TGTGCCAGCAGTTACTCTCAGGGAGTGGATACGCAGTATTTT. Its protein product is CASSYSQGVDTQYF. V usage is TRBV6-5 and J usage is TRBJ2-3, with D perhaps matching TRBD1 or TRBD2 (5 bases each). The CDR3 is made up of 14 amino acids. CDR1 and CDR2 from the germline V gene are MNHEY and SVGAGI. Trimming took off 0 bases at V and 6 bases at J, with 10 bases between the two ends.

Turning to this clonotype: One end of the junction does not line up with germline, which may come from a read error. The chain uses TRBV11-3 and TRBJ2-1; D may be TRBD1 or TRBD2 (6 bases each). Germline lookup yields CDR1 SGHNT and CDR2 YENEEA. The CDR3 sequence is 13 residues long. The CDR3 loop is CARTGASYNEQFF. The DNA of the CDR3 is TGCGCCAGGACGGGGGCGTCCTACAATGAGCAGTTCTTC.

This chain uses TRBV29-1 with TRBJ1-2, with a tentative D call TRBD1 (6 bases). Germline V gene lookup returns CDR1 SQVTM and CDR2 ANQGSEA. The length of the CDR3 is 13 residues. The germline V and J ends were trimmed by 8 bases and 8 bases, with 21 bases remaining between them. The CDR3 DNA reads as TGCAGCTTTCAAGAGGGGGACGTGCGGGGCTACACCTTC. Amino acids: CSFQEGDVRGYTF. The whole variable domain, filled in from reference TRBV29-1 and TRBJ1-2, reads SAVISQKPSRDICQRGTSLTIQCQVDSQVTMMFWYRQQPGQSLTLIATANQGSEATYESGFVIDKFPISRPNLTFSTLTVSNMSPEDSSIYLCSFQEGDVRGYTFGSGTRLTVV.

Turning to this clonotype: Here the CDR3 omits its conserved ending phenylalanine or tryptophan, so a read error is the likely source. The DNA is left out, because the CDR3 cannot be placed on it with certainty; the CDR3 is given as TCRdb lists it. This CDR3 reads CASSLVASNSPLHS. The chain carries TRBV11-2 and TRBJ1-6. A total of 14 residues make up the CDR3, ends included. Germline CDR1 reads SGHAT; CDR2 reads FQNNGV.

A note on this clonotype: The conserved phenylalanine or tryptophan normally closing the CDR3 is absent here, so this likely arose from a read error. The V call is TRBV11-3, the J call TRBJ1-3, with D unresolved. This CDR3 comprises 13 residues. Per the germline V gene, CDR1 is SGHNT and CDR2 is YENEEA. The CDR3, as DNA: TGTGTCACCCGGGAGGACTCTGGAAACACCATATATATC. Protein sequence: CVTREDSGNTIYI.